Included here is one T cell receptor (beta chain) sequence, with context. The sample originates from a study of blood T cell repertoires in COVID-19. About the research overall: Samples of COVID-19 (acute and convalescent) were obtained from the United States, Italy and Spain. From T cells, B-cell-depleted T cells, or PBMCs came the material, which was cDNA or gDNA.

Germline V CDR1 and CDR2: MNHEY, SMNVEV (reference sequence). Deletions cut 7 bases from V and 6 bases from J, with 16 bases between. This CDR3 comprises 15 residues. The authors' processing: Scientists estimated how many nucleated cells there were by amplifying reference gene primers. The repertoire was sequenced with immunoSEQ multiplex PCR; TCRdb's copy has only in-frame clones and lacks some. V and J calls plus clone size are reproduced from that table; the DNA served to infer D and trimming. The data contain fewer than 40,000 clones, approximately 80% of them singletons. The sequence was obtained from a man older than 75 with acute or convalescent COVID-19. V usage is TRBV27 and J usage is TRBJ1-6, with D possibly TRBD1 on 5 matching bases. Sequencing was performed on peripheral blood. The CDR3 loop is CASTPRAGLNSPLHF. The CDR3 DNA reads as TGTGCCAGCACCCCCCGCGCGGGGCTTAATTCACCCCTCCACTTT.